Listed below are T cell receptor beta chains from one sample, sequenced in a study of blood T cell repertoires in COVID-19. TCRdb's table, derived via immunoSEQ multiplex PCR, lists solely in-frame clones and lacks some. This table has roughly 80,000 clones, 84% appearing once. Sequencing used peripheral blood. The receptors stem from a human donor in a cohort sampled during active COVID-19. Both conserved end residues are part of each CDR3. A D gene is named only where the DNA matches it firmly. Not all rows give a size; the values are once, few, many and, for expanded clones, a class.

J	V	size	D	CDR3	DNA
TRBJ1-1	TRBV25-1	-	-	CASSATTVMNTEAFF	TGTGCCAGCAGTGCAACCACAGTAATGAACACTGAAGCTTTCTTT
TRBJ1-3	TRBV7-2	-	-	CASSLLGDSGNTIYF	TGTGCCAGCAGCTTACTCGGTGACTCTGGAAACACCATATATTTT
TRBJ1-2	TRBV7-9	-	-	CASSRMTALSNYGYTF	TGTGCCAGCAGCCGGATGACAGCGCTATCTAACTATGGCTACACCTTC
TRBJ2-1	TRBV9	-	TRBD1	CASSPSWGTGYNEQFF	TGTGCCAGCAGCCCCAGTTGGGGGACAGGCTACAATGAGCAGTTCTTC
TRBJ2-6	TRBV11-3	-	-	CASSALGANVLTF	TGTGCCAGCAGCGCACTTGGGGCCAACGTCCTGACTTTC
TRBJ1-5	TRBV18	-	TRBD1	CASSPGQGGLSNQPQHF	TGTGCCAGCTCACCTGGACAGGGGGGTTTGAGCAATCAGCCCCAGCATTTT
TRBJ2-1	TRBV2	-	TRBD2	CASGLVGGVPEQFF	TGTGCCAGCGGGTTGGTTGGGGGGGTCCCGGAGCAGTTCTTC
TRBJ2-4	TRBV28	-	-	CASSIMSLTLAKNIQYF	TGTGCCAGCAGCATTATGAGCCTGACACTAGCCAAAAACATTCAGTACTTC
TRBJ2-7	TRBV6-5	-	-	CASRMGPGIFYEQYF	TGTGCCAGCAGAATGGGGCCCGGAATTTTCTACGAGCAGTACTTC
TRBJ2-5	TRBV5-1	-	TRBD1	CASSAPPGGMVLETQYF	TGCGCCAGCAGCGCTCCCCCAGGGGGCATGGTACTAGAGACCCAGTACTTC
TRBJ1-4	TRBV3-1/TRBV3-2	-	TRBD1	CASSPGGLVEKLFF	TGTGCCAGCAGCCCAGGGGGGTTGGTAGAAAAACTGTTTTTT
TRBJ1-3	TRBV19	-	-	CASSISRQAHSGNTIYF	TGTGCCAGTAGTATCAGCCGGCAGGCTCACTCTGGAAACACCATATATTTT
TRBJ1-4	TRBV7-8	-	-	CASSPQTEELFF	TGTGCCAGCAGCCCCCAGACCGAGGAACTGTTTTTT
TRBJ2-7	TRBV2	-	TRBD1	CASSVHRTGPPSYEQYF	TGTGCCAGCAGTGTCCACAGGACAGGGCCCCCTTCTTACGAGCAGTACTTC
TRBJ2-1	TRBV7-9	-	-	CASSLTLGEANEQFF	TGTGCCAGCAGCTTAACCCTAGGCGAGGCGAATGAGCAGTTCTTC
TRBJ2-7	TRBV24-1	-	-	CATSDSSPGVYEQYF	TGTGCCACCAGTGATTCCTCACCAGGGGTCTACGAGCAGTACTTC
TRBJ2-1	TRBV25-1	few	-	CASRQWAPGGPGGNEQFF	TGTGCCAGCAGACAATGGGCCCCTGGGGGGCCCGGGGGGAATGAGCAGTTCTTC
TRBJ1-6	TRBV6-5	-	-	CASSYSRQGNNSPLHF	TGTGCCAGCAGTTACTCGCGGCAGGGTAATAATTCACCCCTCCACTTT
TRBJ2-3	TRBV29-1	-	-	CSVADSFTTDTQYF	TGCAGCGTCGCCGACAGCTTTACCACAGATACGCAGTATTTT
TRBJ2-7	TRBV2	-	-	CASSDRGFAYEQYF	TGTGCCAGCAGTGACAGGGGATTCGCCTACGAGCAGTACTTC
TRBJ1-2	TRBV6-1	-	-	CASSEARQGGYTF	TGTGCCAGCAGTGAAGCGAGGCAGGGTGGCTACACCTTC
TRBJ1-4	TRBV27	-	TRBD1	CASSKQGANEKLFF	TGTGCCAGCAGTAAACAGGGGGCTAATGAAAAACTGTTTTTT
TRBJ2-7	TRBV3-1/TRBV3-2	-	-	CASSQEGSYEQYF	TGTGCCAGCAGCCAAGAGGGCAGCTACGAGCAGTACTTC
TRBJ2-7	TRBV6-5	-	TRBD2	CASKRGAFYEQYF	TGTGCCAGCAAGCGGGGGGCCTTCTACGAGCAGTACTTC
TRBJ2-5	TRBV2	-	-	CASSELRLGAETQYF	TGTGCCAGCAGTGAATTGAGATTGGGGGCAGAGACCCAGTACTTC
TRBJ1-1	TRBV7-8	-	TRBD1	CASRGTGGFTEAFF	TGTGCCAGCCGCGGGACAGGGGGCTTCACTGAAGCTTTCTTT
TRBJ2-1	TRBV7-3	-	TRBD2	CASSPSGGSVNEQFF	TGTGCCAGCAGCCCGAGCGGGGGTTCCGTAAATGAGCAGTTCTTC
TRBJ1-1	TRBV11-2	-	-	CASTASGGSGTEAFF	TGTGCCAGCACCGCCTCGGGGGGCAGTGGAACTGAAGCTTTCTTT
TRBJ2-3	TRBV12-3/TRBV12-4	-	-	CASSPTSDTQYF	TGTGCCAGCAGTCCTACTAGTGATACGCAGTATTTT
TRBJ2-7	TRBV6-6	once	TRBD1	CASSHGTGHYEQYF	TGTGCCAGCAGTCACGGGACAGGGCACTACGAGCAGTACTTC
TRBJ2-3	TRBV5-1	-	-	CASSHGTSTYTDTQYF	TGCGCCAGCAGCCACGGGACATCGACCTACACAGATACGCAGTATTTT
TRBJ1-4	TRBV5-1	-	TRBD1	CASSLGGTGTNEKLFF	TGCGCCAGCAGCTTGGGGGGGACAGGGACGAATGAAAAACTGTTTTTT
TRBJ2-7	TRBV6-5	-	TRBD1	CASRGPGTGSYEQYF	TGTGCCAGCAGAGGACCCGGGACAGGGAGCTACGAGCAGTACTTC
TRBJ2-5	TRBV11-2	-	-	CASSLDFRVETQYF	TGTGCCAGCAGCTTAGATTTCAGGGTGGAGACCCAGTACTTC
TRBJ2-1	TRBV7-9	few	TRBD2	CASSSTSGAYNEQFF	TGTGCCAGCAGCTCGACTAGCGGGGCATACAATGAGCAGTTCTTC
TRBJ2-1	TRBV7-9	-	-	CASSPKQRVANEQFF	TGTGCCAGCAGCCCCAAGCAGCGGGTAGCCAATGAGCAGTTCTTC
TRBJ1-3	TRBV18	few	-	CASSPSYGEIGNTIYF	TGTGCCAGCTCACCATCTTACGGAGAGATCGGAAACACCATATATTTT
TRBJ2-7	TRBV5-1	-	TRBD1	CASKIGQGFSYEQYF	TGCGCCAGCAAGATAGGACAGGGGTTCTCCTACGAGCAGTACTTC
TRBJ2-6	TRBV6-6	-	-	CASSVRSGANVLTF	TGTGCCAGCAGTGTTCGCTCTGGGGCCAACGTCCTGACTTTC
TRBJ2-7	TRBV10-3	-	TRBD1	CAISASDRGHEQYF	TGTGCCATCAGTGCGTCAGACAGGGGCCACGAGCAGTACTTC
TRBJ2-7	TRBV5-4	-	TRBD1	CASSSGQTNEQYF	TGTGCCAGCAGCTCGGGACAGACGAACGAGCAGTACTTC